This entry concerns a single TCR beta chain. The DNA is left out, because the CDR3 cannot be placed on it with certainty; the CDR3 is given as TCRdb lists it. This record belongs to a study of blood T cell repertoires in COVID-19. Study-wide background: Samples representing acute and convalescent COVID-19 were sourced from the United States, Italy and Spain.

Authors' methods: Nucleated cell number was recorded as an estimate derived from reference gene primer amplification. The repertoire was sequenced with immunoSEQ multiplex PCR; TCRdb's copy has only in-frame clones and lacks some. D and trimming come from the DNA, and the V and J calls and clone size come from that table. The data show approximately 89,000 clones, about 80% seen once. The CDR3 length is 15 residues, termini included. Germline CDR1 MNHEY, CDR2 SMNVEV (reference sequence). The chain is built from TRBV27 and TRBJ1-5. Sequencing used peripheral blood. The TCR originated in a woman of 80 years or more with acute or convalescent COVID-19. The CDR3 here is CASSSSGSSNQPQHF.